Included here is one T cell receptor beta chain sequence, with context. Its antigen is unknown. These data come from a study of T cell responses to AZD1222 COVID-19 vaccine. The study's findings and limits: Baseline seropositivity characterized only six or seven AZD1222 recipients.

TCRdb keeps only in-frame clones here, not all; method: immunoSEQ multiplex PCR. This table holds 150,000 or so clones, roughly 93% found once. The CDR3 is made up of 15 amino acids. Germline V CDR1 and CDR2: SGDLS, YYNGEE. The V end was cut by 0 bases, the J end by 2 bases, with 9 bases between. This chain connects TRBV9 to TRBJ1-5; no reliable D call. The TCR comes from an adult in good health. Sequencing used peripheral blood, obtained on day 0 of AZD1222 vaccination. Written as DNA, the CDR3 is TGTGCCAGCAGCGTAGCTCCAGGTCGCAATCAGCCCCAGCATTTT. This gives the protein CASSVAPGRNQPQHF.